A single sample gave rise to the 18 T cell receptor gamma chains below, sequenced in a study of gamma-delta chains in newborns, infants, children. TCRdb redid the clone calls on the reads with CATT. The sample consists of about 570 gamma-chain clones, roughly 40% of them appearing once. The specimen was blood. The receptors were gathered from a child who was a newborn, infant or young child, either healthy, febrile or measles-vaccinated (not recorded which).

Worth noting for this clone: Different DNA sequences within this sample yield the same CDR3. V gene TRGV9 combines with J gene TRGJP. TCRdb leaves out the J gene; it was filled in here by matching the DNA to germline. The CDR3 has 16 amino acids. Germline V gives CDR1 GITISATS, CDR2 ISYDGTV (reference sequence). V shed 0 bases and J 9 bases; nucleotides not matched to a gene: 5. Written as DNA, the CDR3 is TGTGCCTTGTGGGAGGTGCTTGGGTTGGGCAAAAAAATCAAGGTATTT. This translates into CALWEVLGLGKKIKVF.

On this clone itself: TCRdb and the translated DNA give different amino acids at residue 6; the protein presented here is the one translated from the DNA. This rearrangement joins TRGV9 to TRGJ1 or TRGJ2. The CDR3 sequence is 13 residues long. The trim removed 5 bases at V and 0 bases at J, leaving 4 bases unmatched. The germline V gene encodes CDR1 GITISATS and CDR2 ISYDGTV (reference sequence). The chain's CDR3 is CALWVANYYKKLF. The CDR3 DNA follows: TGTGCCTTGTGGGTAGCGAATTATTATAAGAAACTCTTT.

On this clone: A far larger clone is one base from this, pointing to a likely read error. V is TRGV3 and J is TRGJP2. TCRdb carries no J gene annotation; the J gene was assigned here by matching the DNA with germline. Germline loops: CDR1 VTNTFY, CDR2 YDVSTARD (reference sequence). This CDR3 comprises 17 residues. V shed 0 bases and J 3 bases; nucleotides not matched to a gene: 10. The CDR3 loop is CATWDRHGNCSDWIKTF. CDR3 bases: TGTGCCACCTGGGACAGGCACGGAAATTGTAGTGATTGGATCAAGACGTTT.

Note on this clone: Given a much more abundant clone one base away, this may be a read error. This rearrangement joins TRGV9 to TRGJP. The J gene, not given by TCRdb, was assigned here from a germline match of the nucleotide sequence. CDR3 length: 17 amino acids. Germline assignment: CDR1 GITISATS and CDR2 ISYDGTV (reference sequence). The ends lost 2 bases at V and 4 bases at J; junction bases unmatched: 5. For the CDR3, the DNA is TGTGCCTTGTGGGAGGCTCCTCAAGAGTTGGGCAAAAAAATCAAGGTATTT. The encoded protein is CALWEAPQELGKKIKVF.

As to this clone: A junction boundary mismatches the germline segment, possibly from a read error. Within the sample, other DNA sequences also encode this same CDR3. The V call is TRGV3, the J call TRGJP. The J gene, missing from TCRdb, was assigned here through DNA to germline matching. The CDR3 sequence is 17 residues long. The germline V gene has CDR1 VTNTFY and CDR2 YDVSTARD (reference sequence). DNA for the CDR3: TGTACCACCTGGGACAGGCCCCAAGAGTTGGGCAAAAAAATCAAGGTATTT. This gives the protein CTTWDRPQELGKKIKVF.

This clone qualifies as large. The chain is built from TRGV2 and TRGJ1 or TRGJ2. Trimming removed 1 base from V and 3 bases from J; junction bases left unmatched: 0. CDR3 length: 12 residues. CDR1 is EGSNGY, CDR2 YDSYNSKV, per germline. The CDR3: CATWDGYYKKLF. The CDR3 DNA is TGTGCCACCTGGGACGGTTATTATAAGAAACTCTTT.

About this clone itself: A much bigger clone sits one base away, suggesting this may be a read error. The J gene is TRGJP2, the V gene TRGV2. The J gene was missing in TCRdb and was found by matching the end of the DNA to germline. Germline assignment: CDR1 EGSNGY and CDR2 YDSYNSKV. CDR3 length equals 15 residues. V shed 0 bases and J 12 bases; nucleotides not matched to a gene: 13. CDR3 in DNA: TGTGCCACCTGGGACGGGCTGGTCCCCGCGGGGATCAAGACGTTT. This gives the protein CATWDGLVPAGIKTF.

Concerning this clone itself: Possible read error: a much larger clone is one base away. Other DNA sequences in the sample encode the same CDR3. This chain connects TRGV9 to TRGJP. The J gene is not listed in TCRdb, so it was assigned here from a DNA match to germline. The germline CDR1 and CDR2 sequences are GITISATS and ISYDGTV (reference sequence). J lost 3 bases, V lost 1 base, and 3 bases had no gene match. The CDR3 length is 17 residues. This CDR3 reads CALWEVSQELGKKIKVF. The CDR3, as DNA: TGTGCCTTGTGGGAGGTCTCGCAAGAGTTGGGCAAAAAAATCAAGGTATTT.

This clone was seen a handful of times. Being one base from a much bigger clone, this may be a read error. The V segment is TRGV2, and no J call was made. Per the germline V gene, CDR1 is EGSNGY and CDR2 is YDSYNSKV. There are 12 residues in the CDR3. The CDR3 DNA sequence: TGTGCCACCTGGGGCGGGCGAAGTCAAAAACTCTTT. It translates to CATWGGRSQKLF.

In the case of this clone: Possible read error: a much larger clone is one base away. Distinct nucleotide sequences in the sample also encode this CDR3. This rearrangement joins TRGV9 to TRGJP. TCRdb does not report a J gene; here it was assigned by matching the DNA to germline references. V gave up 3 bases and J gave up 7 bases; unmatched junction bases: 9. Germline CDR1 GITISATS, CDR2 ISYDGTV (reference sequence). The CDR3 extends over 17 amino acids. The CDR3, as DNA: TGTGCCTTGTGGGAGATTAAGCAGGAGTTGGGCAAAAAAATCAAGGTATTT. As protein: CALWEIKQELGKKIKVF.

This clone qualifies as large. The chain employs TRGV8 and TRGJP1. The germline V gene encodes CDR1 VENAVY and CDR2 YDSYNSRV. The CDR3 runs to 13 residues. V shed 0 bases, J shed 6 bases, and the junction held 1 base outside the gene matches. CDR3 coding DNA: TGTGCCACCTGGGATAGGCCTGGTTGGTTCAAGATATTT. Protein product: CATWDRPGWFKIF.

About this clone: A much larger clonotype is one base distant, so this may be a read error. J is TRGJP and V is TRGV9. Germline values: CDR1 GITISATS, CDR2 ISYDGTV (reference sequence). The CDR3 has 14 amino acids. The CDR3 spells CALWEVLGKKIRVF. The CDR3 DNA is TGTGCCTTGTGGGAGGTGTTGGGCAAAAAAATCAGGGTATTT.

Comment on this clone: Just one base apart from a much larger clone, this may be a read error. The CDR3 coding sequence is TGTGCCTTGTGGGTGGGCCGGCAAGAGTTGGGCAAAAAAATCAAGGTATTT. This gives the protein CALWVGRQELGKKIKVF. The rearrangement joins TRGV9 to TRGJP. The J gene, not given by TCRdb, was assigned here from a germline match of the nucleotide sequence. Germline-derived CDR1 and CDR2 are GITISATS and ISYDGTV (reference sequence). V trimming: 5 bases; J trimming: 2 bases; junction bases outside the gene matches: 6. The CDR3 extends over 17 amino acids.

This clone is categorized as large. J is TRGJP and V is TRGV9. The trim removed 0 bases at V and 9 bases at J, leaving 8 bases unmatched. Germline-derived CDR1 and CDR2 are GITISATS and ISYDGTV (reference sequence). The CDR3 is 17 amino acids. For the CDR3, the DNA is TGTGCCTTGTGGGAGGTGCACCAGGGGTTGGGCAAAAAAATCAAGGTATTT. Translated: CALWEVHQGLGKKIKVF.

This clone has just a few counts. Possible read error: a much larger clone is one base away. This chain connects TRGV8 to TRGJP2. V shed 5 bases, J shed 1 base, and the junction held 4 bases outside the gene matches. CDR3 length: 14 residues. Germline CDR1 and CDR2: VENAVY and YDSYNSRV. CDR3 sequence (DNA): TGTGCCACCTGGGGCCTTAGTAGTGATTGGATCAAGACGTTT. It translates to CATWGLSSDWIKTF.

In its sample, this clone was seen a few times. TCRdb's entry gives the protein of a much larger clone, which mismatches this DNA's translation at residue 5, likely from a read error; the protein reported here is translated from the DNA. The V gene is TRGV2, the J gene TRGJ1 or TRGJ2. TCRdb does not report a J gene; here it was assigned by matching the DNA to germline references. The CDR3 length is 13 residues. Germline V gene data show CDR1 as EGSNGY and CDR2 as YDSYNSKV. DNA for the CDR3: TGTGCCACCTGGGGCGGGCCGGGGTATAAGAAACTCTTT. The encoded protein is CATWGGPGYKKLF.

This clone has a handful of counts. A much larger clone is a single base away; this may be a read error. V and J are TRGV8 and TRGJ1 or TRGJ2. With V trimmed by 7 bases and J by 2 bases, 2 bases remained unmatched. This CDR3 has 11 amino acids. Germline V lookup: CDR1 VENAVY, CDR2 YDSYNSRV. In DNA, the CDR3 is TGTGCCACCTGTGATTATTATAAGAAACTCTTT. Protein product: CATCDYYKKLF.

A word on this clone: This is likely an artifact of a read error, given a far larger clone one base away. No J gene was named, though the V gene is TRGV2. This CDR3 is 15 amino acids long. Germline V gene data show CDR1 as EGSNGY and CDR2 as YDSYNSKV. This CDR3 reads CATWDGRGSDWIKTF. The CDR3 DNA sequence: TGTGCCACCTGGGACGGGAGGGGTAGTGATTGGATTAAGACGTTT.